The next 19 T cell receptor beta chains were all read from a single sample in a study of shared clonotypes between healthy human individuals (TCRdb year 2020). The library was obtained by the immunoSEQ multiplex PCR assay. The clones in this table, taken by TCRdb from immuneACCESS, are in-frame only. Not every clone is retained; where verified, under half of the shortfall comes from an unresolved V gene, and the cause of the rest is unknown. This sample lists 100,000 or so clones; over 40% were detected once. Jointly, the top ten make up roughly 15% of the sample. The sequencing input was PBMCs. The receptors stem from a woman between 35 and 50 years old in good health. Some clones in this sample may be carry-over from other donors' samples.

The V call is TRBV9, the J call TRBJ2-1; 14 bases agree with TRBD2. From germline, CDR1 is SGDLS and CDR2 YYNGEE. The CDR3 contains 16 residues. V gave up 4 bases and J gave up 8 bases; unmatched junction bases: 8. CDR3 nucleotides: TGTGCCAGCAGCACCCGACTAGCGGGAGGGAAGGATGAGCAGTTCTTC. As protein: CASSTRLAGGKDEQFF.

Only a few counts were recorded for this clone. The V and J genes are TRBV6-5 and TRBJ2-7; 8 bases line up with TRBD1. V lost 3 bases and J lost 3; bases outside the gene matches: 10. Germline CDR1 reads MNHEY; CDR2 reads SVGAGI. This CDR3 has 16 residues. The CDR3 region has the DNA TGTGCCAGCAGTTATTACTGGGACAGGACGAACTACGAGCAGTACTTC. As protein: CASSYYWDRTNYEQYF.

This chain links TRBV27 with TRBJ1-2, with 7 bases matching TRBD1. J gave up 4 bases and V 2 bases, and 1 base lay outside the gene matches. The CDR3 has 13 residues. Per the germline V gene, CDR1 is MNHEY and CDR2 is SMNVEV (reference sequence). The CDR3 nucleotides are TGTGCCAGCAGTTTAAACAGGGGCTATGGCTACACCTTC. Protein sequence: CASSLNRGYGYTF.

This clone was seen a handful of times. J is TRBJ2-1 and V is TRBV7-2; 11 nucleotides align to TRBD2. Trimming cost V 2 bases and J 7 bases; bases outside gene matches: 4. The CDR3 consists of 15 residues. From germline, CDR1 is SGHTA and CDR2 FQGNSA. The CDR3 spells CASSLSASGRNEQFF. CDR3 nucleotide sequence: TGTGCCAGCAGCTTATCCGCTAGCGGGAGGAATGAGCAGTTCTTC. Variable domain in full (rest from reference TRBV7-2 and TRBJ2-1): GAGVSQSPSNKVTEKGKDVELRCDPISGHTALYWYRQSLGQGLEFLIYFQGNSAPDKSGLPSDRFSAERTGGSVSTLTIQRTQQEDSAVYLCASSLSASGRNEQFFGPGTRLTVL.

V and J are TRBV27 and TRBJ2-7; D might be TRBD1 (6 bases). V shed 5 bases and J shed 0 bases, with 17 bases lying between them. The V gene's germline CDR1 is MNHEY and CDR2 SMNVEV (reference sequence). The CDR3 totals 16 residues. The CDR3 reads CASSRSGTTSSYEQYF. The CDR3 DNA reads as TGTGCCAGCAGTCGATCTGGGACAACGAGCTCCTACGAGCAGTACTTC.

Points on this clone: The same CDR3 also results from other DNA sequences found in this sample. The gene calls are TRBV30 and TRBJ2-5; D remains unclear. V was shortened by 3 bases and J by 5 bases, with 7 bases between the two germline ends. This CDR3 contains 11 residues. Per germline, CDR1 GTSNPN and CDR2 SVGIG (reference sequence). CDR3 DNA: TGTGCCTGGAGCGCAGGCGAGACCCAGTACTTC. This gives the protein CAWSAGETQYF.

The CDR3 reads CASSLEGIWYEQYF. In DNA, the CDR3 is TGTGCCAGCAGTTTGGAGGGTATATGGTACGAGCAGTACTTC. This chain links TRBV28 with TRBJ2-7, with D possibly matching TRBD2 (6 bases). The CDR3 loop spans 14 amino acids. CDR1 and CDR2 from the germline V gene are MDHEN and SYDVKM. Trimming removed 3 bases from V and 4 bases from J, with 13 bases in between. Using reference TRBV28 and TRBJ2-7 for the parts outside the CDR3, the full variable domain is DVKVTQSSRYLVKRTGEKVFLECVQDMDHENMFWYRQDPGLGLRLIYFSYDVKMKEKGDIPEGYSVSREKKERFSLILESASTNQTSMYLCASSLEGIWYEQYFGPGTRLTVT.

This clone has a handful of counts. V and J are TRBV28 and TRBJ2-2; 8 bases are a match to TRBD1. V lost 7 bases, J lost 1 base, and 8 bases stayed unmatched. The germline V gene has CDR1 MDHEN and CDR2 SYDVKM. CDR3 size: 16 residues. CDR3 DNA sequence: TGTGCCAGCAACCGCGCAGGGGGCAAGAACACCGGGGAGCTGTTTTTT. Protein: CASNRAGGKNTGELFF.

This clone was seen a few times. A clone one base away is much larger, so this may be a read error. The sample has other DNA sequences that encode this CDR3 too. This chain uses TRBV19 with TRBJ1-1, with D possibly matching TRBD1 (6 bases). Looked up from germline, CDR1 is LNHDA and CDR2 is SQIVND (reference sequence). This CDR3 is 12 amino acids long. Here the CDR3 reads CASRTGYTEAFF. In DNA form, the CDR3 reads TGTGCCAGTAGAACAGGGTACACTGAGGCTTTCTTT.

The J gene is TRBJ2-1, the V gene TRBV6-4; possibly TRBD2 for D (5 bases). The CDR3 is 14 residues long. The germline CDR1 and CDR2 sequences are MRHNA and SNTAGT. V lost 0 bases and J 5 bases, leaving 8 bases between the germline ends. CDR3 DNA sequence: TGTGCCAGCAGTGACTCTGCCGGGAACAATGAGCAGTTCTTC. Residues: CASSDSAGNNEQFF.

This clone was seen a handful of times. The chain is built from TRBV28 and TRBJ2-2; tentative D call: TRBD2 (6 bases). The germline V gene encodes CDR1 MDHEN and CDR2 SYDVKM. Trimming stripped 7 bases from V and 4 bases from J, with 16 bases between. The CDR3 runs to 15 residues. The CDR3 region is CASNLRDFSTGELFF. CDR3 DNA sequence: TGTGCCAGCAACCTTCGGGACTTCAGCACCGGGGAGCTGTTTTTT.

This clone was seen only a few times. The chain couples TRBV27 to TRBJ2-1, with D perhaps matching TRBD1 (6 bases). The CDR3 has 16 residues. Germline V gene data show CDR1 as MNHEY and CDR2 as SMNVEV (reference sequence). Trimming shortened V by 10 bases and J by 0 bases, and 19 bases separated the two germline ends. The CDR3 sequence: CANPIWGPSSYNEQFF. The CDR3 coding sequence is TGTGCCAACCCGATTTGGGGGCCGAGCTCCTACAATGAGCAGTTCTTC.

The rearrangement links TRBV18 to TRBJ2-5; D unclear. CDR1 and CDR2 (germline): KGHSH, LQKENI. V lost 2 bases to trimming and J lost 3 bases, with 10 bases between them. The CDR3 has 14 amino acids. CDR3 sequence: CASSPSLTEETQYF. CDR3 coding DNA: TGTGCCAGCTCACCATCCTTGACGGAAGAGACCCAGTACTTC. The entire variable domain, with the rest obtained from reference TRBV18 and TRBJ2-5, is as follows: NAGVMQNPRHLVRRRGQEARLRCSPMKGHSHVYWYRQLPEEGLKFMVYLQKENIIDESGMPKERFSAEFPKEGPSILRIQQVVRGDSAAYFCASSPSLTEETQYFGPGTRLLVL.

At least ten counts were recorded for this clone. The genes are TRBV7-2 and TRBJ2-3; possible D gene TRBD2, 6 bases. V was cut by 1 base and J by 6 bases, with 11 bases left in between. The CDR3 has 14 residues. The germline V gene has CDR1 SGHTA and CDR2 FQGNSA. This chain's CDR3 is CASSLGGGLDTQYF. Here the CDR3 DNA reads TGTGCCAGCAGCTTAGGCGGAGGGCTCGATACGCAGTATTTT.

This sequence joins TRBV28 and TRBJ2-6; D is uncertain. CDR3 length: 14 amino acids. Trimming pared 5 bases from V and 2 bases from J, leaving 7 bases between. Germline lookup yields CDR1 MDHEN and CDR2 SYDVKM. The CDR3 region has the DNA TGTGCCAGCAGTCTATTAGCTGGGGCCAACGTCCTGACTTTC. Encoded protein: CASSLLAGANVLTF.

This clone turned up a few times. The CDR3 nucleotides read TGTGCCAGCAGCTTATATGCGCAAGGAACCGGGGAGCTGTTTTTT. Protein: CASSLYAQGTGELFF. This sequence joins TRBV7-3 and TRBJ2-2; D gene ambiguous. The germline gives CDR1 SGHTA, CDR2 FQGTGA. V was shortened by 2 bases and J by 5 bases, with 12 bases between the two germline ends. There are 15 residues in the CDR3.

CDR3 region: CASSLAGRAGYGYTF. The CDR3 nucleotides read TGCGCCAGCAGCTTGGCTGGCAGGGCTGGGTATGGCTACACCTTC. The chain joins TRBV5-1 to TRBJ1-2; a weak D match, TRBD1 (5 bases). The CDR3 is 15 amino acids. V lost 0 bases to trimming and J lost 5 bases, with 14 bases between them. Germline assignment: CDR1 SGHRS and CDR2 YFSETQ.

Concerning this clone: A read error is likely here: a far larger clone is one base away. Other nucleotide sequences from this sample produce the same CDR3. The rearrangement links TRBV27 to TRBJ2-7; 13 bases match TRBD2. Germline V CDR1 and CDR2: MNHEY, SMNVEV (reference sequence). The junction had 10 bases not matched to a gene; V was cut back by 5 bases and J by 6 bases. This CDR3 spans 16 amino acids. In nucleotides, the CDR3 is TGTGCCAGCAGTGTCTTACTAGCGGGAGGGGATAGCGAGCAGTACTTC. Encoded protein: CASSVLLAGGDSEQYF.

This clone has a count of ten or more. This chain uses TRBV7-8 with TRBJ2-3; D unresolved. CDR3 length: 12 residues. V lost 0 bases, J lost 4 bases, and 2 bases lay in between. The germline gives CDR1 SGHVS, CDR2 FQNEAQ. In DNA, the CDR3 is TGTGCCAGCAGCTTAGCGGCAGATACGCAGTATTTT. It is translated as CASSLAADTQYF.